This T cell receptor (beta chain) was obtained from a study of T-cell reconstitution after alpha-beta-depleted transplantation in children. Trimming left V 2 bases short and J 1 base short, with 6 bases between. This CDR3 contains 13 residues. The germline V gene encodes CDR1 GTSNPN and CDR2 SVGIG (reference sequence). A TCRbeta library incorporating unique molecular identifiers was prepared. TCRdb independently ran MiXCR on the PCR reads; one entry per CDR3 protein. The sample holds around 960,000 distinct CDR3 sequences; roughly 29% are singletons and the top ten take approximately 30%. The rearrangement uses TRBV30 and TRBJ1-5; unclear D gene. The material sequenced was PBMCs, mostly from graft donor cells, taken 360 days after TCRalphabeta/CD19-depleted stem cell transplant. The TCR was taken from a boy younger than two who had a stem cell transplant for SCID, so the T cells may come from the graft donor. In DNA, the CDR3 is TGTGCCTGGAGTCCTGGGAGCAATCAGCCCCAGCATTTT. Translating gives CAWSPGSNQPQHF.